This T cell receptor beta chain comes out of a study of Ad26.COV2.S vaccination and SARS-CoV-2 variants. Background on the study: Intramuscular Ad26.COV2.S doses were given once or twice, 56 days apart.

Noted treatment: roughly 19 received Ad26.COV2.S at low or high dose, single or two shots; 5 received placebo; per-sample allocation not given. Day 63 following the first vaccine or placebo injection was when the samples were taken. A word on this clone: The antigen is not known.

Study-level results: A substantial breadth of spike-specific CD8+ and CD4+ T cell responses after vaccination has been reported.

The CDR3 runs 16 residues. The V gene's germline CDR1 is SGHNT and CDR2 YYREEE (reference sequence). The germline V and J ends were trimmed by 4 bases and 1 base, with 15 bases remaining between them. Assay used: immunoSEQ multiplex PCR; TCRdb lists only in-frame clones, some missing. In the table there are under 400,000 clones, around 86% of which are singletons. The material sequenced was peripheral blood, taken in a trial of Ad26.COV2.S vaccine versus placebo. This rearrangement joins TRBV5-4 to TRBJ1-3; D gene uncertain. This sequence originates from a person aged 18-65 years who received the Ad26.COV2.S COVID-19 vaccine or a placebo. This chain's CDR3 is CASSAQLGSSGNTIYF. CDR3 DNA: TGTGCCAGCAGCGCCCAACTTGGCAGTTCTGGAAACACCATATATTTT.